Shown below are 10 T cell receptor beta chains from a single sample sequenced in a study of T cells in women clearing cervical HPV infection. Clones were read by immunoSEQ multiplex PCR, and TCRdb kept only the in-frame ones, dropping some. In total, the table holds tens of thousands of clones. Sample: blood buffy coat. These TCRs come from a woman between 18 and 75 years old with a cervical HPV16 infection that either progressed to CIN3+ or cleared (not recorded which).

Comment on this clone: The CDR3 end falls 3 residues outside the read, so it is completed with the germline J gene. V usage is TRBV11-2 and J usage is TRBJ2-1; D may be TRBD2 (5 bases). This CDR3 has 15 residues. In germline, CDR1 is SGHAT, CDR2 FQNNGV. V was clipped by 5 bases and J by 1 base, with 12 bases between them. The CDR3 is CASSPDRGSYNEQFF. The part of the CDR3 DNA that was read is TGTGCCAGCAGCCCAGACCGGGGTTCCTACAATGAG.

On this clone itself: The CDR3 extends 3 residues past the end of the read, so its final part is completed from the germline J gene. This sequence joins TRBV18 and TRBJ2-5, with a possible D match to TRBD2 (6 bases). The CDR3 spans 14 residues. V gave up 4 bases and J gave up 5 bases, with 14 bases separating them. Germline lookup yields CDR1 KGHSH and CDR2 LQKENI. CDR3 DNA (partial): TGTGCCAGCTCACACGGAGGGGCCGGGGAGACC. Translating it yields CASSHGGAGET. The whole CDR3 reads CASSHGGAGETQYF. The variable domain in full, with the rest retrieved from reference TRBV18 and TRBJ2-5, is NAGVMQNPRHLVRRRGQEARLRCSPMKGHSHVYWYRQLPEEGLKFMVYLQKENIIDESGMPKERFSAEFPKEGPSILRIQQVVRGDSAAYFCASSHGGAGETQYFGPGTRLLVL.

Concerning this clone itself: The CDR3 end falls 3 residues outside the read, so it is completed with the germline J gene. This chain uses TRBV15 with TRBJ2-7; perhaps TRBD1 as D (6 bases). V dropped 4 bases and J dropped 3 bases, with 7 bases sitting between them. Germline lookup yields CDR1 LNHNV and CDR2 YYDKDF (reference sequence). This CDR3 region has 12 residues. The sequenced CDR3 bases are TGTGCCACCAGCAAGGACAGCTACGAG. It specifies CATSKDSYE. The full CDR3 is CATSKDSYEQYF.

A word on this clone: The observed sequence ends 3 residues before the CDR3 terminus, with the missing tail filled in from the germline J gene. J is TRBJ1-5 and V is TRBV29-1; 10 positions match TRBD1. Germline-derived CDR1 and CDR2 are SQVTM and ANQGSEA. The CDR3 spans 15 residues. The trim removed 5 bases at V and 7 bases at J, leaving 11 bases unmatched. The DNA read from the CDR3 is TGCAGCGTTATATTGACAGGGGGCCCGAGACAGCCC. Translated: CSVILTGGPRQP. The whole CDR3 is CSVILTGGPRQPQHF. Full variable domain (outside the CDR3, taken from reference TRBV29-1 and TRBJ1-5): SAVISQKPSRDICQRGTSLTIQCQVDSQVTMMFWYRQQPGQSLTLIATANQGSEATYESGFVIDKFPISRPNLTFSTLTVSNMSPEDSSIYLCSVILTGGPRQPQHFGDGTRLSIL.

Details on this clone: The CDR3 extends 3 residues past the end of the read, so its final part is completed from the germline J gene. The V gene is TRBV28, the J gene TRBJ2-1; TRBD2 agrees at 8 bases. This CDR3 contains 17 residues. The germline V gene encodes CDR1 MDHEN and CDR2 SYDVKM. With 6 bases clipped from V and 3 bases from J, the junction kept 13 bases outside the gene matches. CDR3 amino acids: CASSRTATSGYYNEQFF. The sequenced part of the CDR3 DNA is TGTGCCAGCAGCCGAACAGCCACTAGCGGATACTACAATGAG. The full variable domain, with the rest looked up from reference TRBV28 and TRBJ2-1, is DVKVTQSSRYLVKRTGEKVFLECVQDMDHENMFWYRQDPGLGLRLIYFSYDVKMKEKGDIPEGYSVSREKKERFSLILESASTNQTSMYLCASSRTATSGYYNEQFFGPGTRLTVL.

To note about this clone: The read falls 3 residues short of the CDR3 end, and the missing part is taken from the germline J gene. The V gene is TRBV14, the J gene TRBJ2-5; perhaps TRBD2 as D (5 bases). The V and J ends lost 4 bases and 3 bases respectively, with 18 bases between them. The CDR3 covers 16 residues. Germline assignment: CDR1 SGHDN and CDR2 FVKESK. The CDR3 sequence: CASSPWTVGFKETQYF. The CDR3 DNA, read in part, is TGTGCCAGCAGCCCTTGGACTGTGGGGTTCAAAGAGACC.

On this clone: Coverage ceases 3 residues before the CDR3 finishes, and the germline J gene fills in the end. The chain recombines TRBV30 with TRBJ2-3, with 7 positions matching TRBD2. V was pared by 0 bases and J by 1 base, with 1 base of the junction left unmatched. There are 14 residues in the CDR3. Germline V gives CDR1 GTSNPN, CDR2 SVGIG (reference sequence). The CDR3 protein is CAWSVLAGTDTQYF. The CDR3 DNA, read in part, is TGTGCCTGGAGTGTCCTAGCGGGCACAGATACG.

CDR3 sequence: CASSIRTSGGIDTQYF. The CDR3 DNA, read in part, is TGTGCCAGTAGTATTAGGACTAGCGGGGGTATAGATACG. The chain couples TRBV19 to TRBJ2-3, with 13 bases lining up with TRBD2. The read stops 3 residues short of the end of the CDR3; the missing end is completed from the germline J gene. Germline V gene sequence: CDR1 LNHDA, CDR2 SQIVND (reference sequence). The CDR3 covers 16 residues. After removal of 3 bases from V and 5 bases from J, the junction contained 5 bases not matched to a gene.

The part of the CDR3 DNA that was read is TGTGCCAGCAGTTTACAAGGCTCTAACTATGGC. It encodes CASSLQGSNYG. The CDR3 reads in full as CASSLQGSNYGYTF. The genes are TRBV27 and TRBJ1-2; no definite D call. The DNA ends 3 residues before the CDR3 does, and the rest of the CDR3 is filled in from the germline J gene. Germline values: CDR1 MNHEY, CDR2 SMNVEV (reference sequence). Deletions cut 2 bases from V and 0 bases from J, with 7 bases between. The CDR3 sequence is 14 residues long.

Concerning this clone itself: The read gets to within 3 residues of the CDR3 end, and the germline J gene fills in the rest. This sequence joins TRBV18 and TRBJ1-1; D possibly corresponds to TRBD1 (5 bases). Germline V gene sequence: CDR1 KGHSH, CDR2 LQKENI. This CDR3 contains 11 residues. The CDR3 region is CASSPNREAFF. The part of the CDR3 DNA that was read is TGTGCCAGCTCACCGAACAGGGAA.